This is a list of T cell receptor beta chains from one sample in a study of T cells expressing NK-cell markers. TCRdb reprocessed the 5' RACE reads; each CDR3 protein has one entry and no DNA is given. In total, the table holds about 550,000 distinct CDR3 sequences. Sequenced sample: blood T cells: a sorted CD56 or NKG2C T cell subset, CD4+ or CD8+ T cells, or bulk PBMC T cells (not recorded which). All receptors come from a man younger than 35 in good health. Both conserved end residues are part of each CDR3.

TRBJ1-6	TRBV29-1	CSVSGGRNSPLHF
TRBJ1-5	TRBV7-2	CASGYRGGQPQHF
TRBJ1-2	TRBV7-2	CASSTPRTGDDYGYTF
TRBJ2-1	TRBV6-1	CASSESYRVGYNEQFF
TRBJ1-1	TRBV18	CASSGDRTNTEAFF
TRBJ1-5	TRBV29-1	CSVGGQAGQPQHF
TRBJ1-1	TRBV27	CASSLAGGTMNTEAFF
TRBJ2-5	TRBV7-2	CASSSIDRGVEETQYF
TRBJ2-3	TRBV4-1	CASSQDGAGGGSDTQYF
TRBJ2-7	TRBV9	CASSVGVMGAGRPYEQYF
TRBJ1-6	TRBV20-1	CSARESPGTLLYNSPLHF
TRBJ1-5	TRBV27	CASSRDITLGQPQHF
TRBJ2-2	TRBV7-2	CASSFWDRGAGELFF
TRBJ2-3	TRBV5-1	CASSSDRTSPGDTQYF
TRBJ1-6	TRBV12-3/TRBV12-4	CASSPRWSPLHF
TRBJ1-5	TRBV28	CASSLFGTENQPQHF
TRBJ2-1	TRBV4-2	CASSQDPSGRNNEQFF
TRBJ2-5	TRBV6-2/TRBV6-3	CASSYRQAEETQYF
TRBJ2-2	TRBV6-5	CASKYPGSTGELFF
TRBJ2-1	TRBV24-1	CATSAWDPSYNEQFF
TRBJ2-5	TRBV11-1	CASSYRDAKETQYF
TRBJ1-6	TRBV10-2	CASSESKQLVSPLHF